This TCR beta chain comes out of a study of cytomegalovirus exposure and HLA in healthy donors. CDR1 is SGHNT and CDR2 is YYREEE in the germline V gene (reference sequence). CDR3 size: 15 residues. The ends were cut back, 0 bases at V and 0 bases at J, with 8 bases in the middle. Study outcomes and limitations: The investigators catalogued 164 TCR beta chains as cytomegalovirus-associated. In vitro testing confirmed a few CMV-associated chains as specific for CMV antigens. Presence/absence analyses supposed approximately even sequencing depth among donors.

Donors had nominal health at sampling but likely had unrecorded immune exposures. This clone has only one observation. The antigen is undetermined. The primer mix had 60 Vbeta and 13 Jbeta primers. Assay used: immunoSEQ multiplex PCR; TCRdb lists only in-frame clones, some missing. The sample carries some 200,000 clones, 70% recorded once. The J gene is TRBJ2-3, the V gene TRBV5-4, with unresolved D. The sequenced sample was PBMCs. The sequence was collected from a middle-aged man in good health and CMV-seropositive. Here the CDR3 reads CASSLGSTSTDTQYF. The DNA of the CDR3 is TGTGCCAGCAGCTTGGGGAGCACTAGCACAGATACGCAGTATTTT.